This TCR beta chain was profiled in a study of identical twins. J gave up 4 bases and V 0 bases, and 9 bases lay outside the gene matches. Germline CDR1 SGHRS, CDR2 YFSETQ. The CDR3 is 16 amino acids. In TCRdb, the 5' RACE reads were re-called with MiXCR into one record per CDR3 protein. The table records around 690,000 distinct CDR3 sequences, 21% of them present only once. These data were likewise used in another study, on T cells expressing NK-cell markers. Per that paper: Each of 6 or 7 donors carried dominant NKG2C+ clonotypes accounting for about 1.0-8% of CD8+ T cells.

The source is a woman aged 18-29 years in good health. The material sequenced was PBMCs. J is TRBJ2-7 and V is TRBV5-1; TRBD1 matches at 8 bases. CDR3 sequence reads: CASSLAPAGGTYEQYF. In DNA, the CDR3 is TGCGCCAGCAGCTTGGCCCCGGCAGGGGGCACGTACGAGCAGTACTTC.